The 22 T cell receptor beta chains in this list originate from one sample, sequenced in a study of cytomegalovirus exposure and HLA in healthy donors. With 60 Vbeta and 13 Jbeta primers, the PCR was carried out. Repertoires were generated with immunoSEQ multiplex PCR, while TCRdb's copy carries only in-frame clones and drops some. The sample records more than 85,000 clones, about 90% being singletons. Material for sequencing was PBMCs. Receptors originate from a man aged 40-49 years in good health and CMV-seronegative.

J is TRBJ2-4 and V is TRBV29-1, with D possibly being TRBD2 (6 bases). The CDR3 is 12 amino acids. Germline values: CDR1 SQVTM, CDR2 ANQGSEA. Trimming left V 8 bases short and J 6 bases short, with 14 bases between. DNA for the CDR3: TGCAGCACTGGCGGGGCCTCAAACATTCAGTACTTC. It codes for CSTGGASNIQYF.

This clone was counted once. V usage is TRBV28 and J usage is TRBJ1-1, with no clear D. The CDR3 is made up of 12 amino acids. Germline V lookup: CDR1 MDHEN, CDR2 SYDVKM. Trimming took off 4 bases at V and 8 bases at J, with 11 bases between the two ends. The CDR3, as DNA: TGTGCCAGCAGTTCACTTCTGAGGGAAGCTTTCTTT. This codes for CASSSLLREAFF.

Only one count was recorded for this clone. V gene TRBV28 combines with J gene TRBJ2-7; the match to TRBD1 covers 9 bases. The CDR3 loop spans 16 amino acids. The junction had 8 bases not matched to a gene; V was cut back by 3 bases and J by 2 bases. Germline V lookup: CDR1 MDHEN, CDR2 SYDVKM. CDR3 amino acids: CASSFWGDRATYEQYF. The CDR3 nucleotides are TGTGCCAGCAGTTTCTGGGGGGACAGGGCCACCTACGAGCAGTACTTC.

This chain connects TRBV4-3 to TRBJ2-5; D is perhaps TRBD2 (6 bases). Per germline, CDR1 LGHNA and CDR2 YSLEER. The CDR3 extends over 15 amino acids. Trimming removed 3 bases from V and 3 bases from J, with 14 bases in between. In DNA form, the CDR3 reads TGCGCCAGCAGCCAGGGCGGGGCCCCTGAAGAGACCCAGTACTTC. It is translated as CASSQGGAPEETQYF.

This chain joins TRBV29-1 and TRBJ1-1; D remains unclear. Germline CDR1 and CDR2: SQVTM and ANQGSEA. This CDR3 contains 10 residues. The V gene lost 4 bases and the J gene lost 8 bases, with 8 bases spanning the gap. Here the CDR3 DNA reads TGCAGCGTTGCCCAGGCCGAAGCTTTCTTT. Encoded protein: CSVAQAEAFF.

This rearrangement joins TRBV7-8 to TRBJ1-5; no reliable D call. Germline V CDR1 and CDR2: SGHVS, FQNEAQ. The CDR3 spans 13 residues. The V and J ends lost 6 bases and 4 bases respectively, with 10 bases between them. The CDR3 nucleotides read TGTGCCAGCAGTGAAGAGACTAATCAGCCCCAGCATTTT. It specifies CASSEETNQPQHF.

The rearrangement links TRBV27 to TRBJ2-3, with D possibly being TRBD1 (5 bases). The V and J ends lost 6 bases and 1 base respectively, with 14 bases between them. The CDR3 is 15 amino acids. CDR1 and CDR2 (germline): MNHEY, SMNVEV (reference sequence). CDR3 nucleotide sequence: TGTGCCAGCAGCCAGGGTGGAAGCCGCACAGATACGCAGTATTTT. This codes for CASSQGGSRTDTQYF.

CDR3 nucleotide sequence: TGTGCCAGTAGTATCCCCCCGCCACGGACTGGTGGCTACACCTTC. Its translation is CASSIPPPRTGGYTF. The chain joins TRBV19 to TRBJ1-2; D not resolved. The V gene's germline CDR1 is LNHDA and CDR2 SQIVND (reference sequence). CDR3 length equals 15 residues. The germline V and J ends were trimmed by 3 bases and 7 bases, with 18 bases remaining between them.

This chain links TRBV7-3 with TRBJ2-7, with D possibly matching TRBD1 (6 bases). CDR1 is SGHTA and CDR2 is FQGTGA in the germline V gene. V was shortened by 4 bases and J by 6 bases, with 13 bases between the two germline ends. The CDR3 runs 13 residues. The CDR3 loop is CASSSRGKGEQYF. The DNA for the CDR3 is TGTGCCAGCAGCTCAAGGGGGAAGGGCGAGCAGTACTTC.

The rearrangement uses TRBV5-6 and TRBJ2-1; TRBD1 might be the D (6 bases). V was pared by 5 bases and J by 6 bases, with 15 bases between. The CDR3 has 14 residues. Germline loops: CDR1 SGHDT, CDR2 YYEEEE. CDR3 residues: CASRHNTGPNEQFF. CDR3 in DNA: TGTGCCAGCAGACATAATACAGGGCCCAATGAGCAGTTCTTC.

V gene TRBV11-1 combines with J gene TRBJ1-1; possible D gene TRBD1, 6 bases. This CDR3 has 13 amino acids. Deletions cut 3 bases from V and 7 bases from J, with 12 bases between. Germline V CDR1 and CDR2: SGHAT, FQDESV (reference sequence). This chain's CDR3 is CASSFGTTFEAFF. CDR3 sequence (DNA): TGTGCCAGCAGCTTCGGGACAACCTTTGAAGCTTTCTTT.

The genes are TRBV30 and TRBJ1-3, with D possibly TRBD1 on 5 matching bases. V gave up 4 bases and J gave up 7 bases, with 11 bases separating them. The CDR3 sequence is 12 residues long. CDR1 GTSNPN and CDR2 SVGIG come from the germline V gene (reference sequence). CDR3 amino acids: CAWMPGRNTIYF. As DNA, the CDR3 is TGTGCCTGGATGCCAGGGCGTAACACCATATATTTT.

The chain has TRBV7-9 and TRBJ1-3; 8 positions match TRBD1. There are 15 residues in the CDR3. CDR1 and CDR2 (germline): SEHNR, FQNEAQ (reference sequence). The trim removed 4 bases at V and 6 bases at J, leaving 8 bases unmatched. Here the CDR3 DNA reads TGTGCCAGCAGCTGGAATACAGGGGGTGTAAACACCATATATTTT. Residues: CASSWNTGGVNTIYF.

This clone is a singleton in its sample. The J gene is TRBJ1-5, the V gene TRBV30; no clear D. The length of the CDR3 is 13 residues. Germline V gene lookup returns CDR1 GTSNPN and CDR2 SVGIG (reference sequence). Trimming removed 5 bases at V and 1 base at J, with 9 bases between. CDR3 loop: CAWDDNSNQPQHF. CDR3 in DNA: TGTGCCTGGGATGACAACAGCAATCAGCCCCAGCATTTT.

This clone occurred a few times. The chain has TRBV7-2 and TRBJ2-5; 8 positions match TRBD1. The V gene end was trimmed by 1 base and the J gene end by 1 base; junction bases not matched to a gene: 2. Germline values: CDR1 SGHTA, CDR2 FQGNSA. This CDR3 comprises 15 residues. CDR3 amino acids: CASSLVDRAQETQYF. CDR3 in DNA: TGTGCCAGCAGCTTAGTGGACAGGGCCCAAGAGACCCAGTACTTC.

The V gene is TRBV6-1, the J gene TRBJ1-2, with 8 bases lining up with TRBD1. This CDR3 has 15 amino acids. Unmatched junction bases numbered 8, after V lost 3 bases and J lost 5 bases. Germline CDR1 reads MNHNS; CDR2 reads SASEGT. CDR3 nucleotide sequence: TGTGCCAGCAGTGACCACGGGACAGGCCGATATGGCTACACCTTC. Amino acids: CASSDHGTGRYGYTF.

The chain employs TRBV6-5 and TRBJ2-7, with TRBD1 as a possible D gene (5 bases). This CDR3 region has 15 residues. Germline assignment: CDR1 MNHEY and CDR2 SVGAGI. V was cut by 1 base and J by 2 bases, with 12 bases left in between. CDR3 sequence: CASSYFSGSPYEQYF. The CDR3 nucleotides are TGTGCCAGCAGTTACTTTTCAGGGTCTCCCTACGAGCAGTACTTC.

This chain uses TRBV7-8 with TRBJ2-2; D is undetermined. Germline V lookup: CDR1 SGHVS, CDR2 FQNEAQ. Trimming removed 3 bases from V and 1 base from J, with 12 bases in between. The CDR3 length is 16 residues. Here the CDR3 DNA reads TGTGCCAGCAGCTTCGGCGGCGTCAGGAACACCGGGGAGCTGTTTTTT. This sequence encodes CASSFGGVRNTGELFF.

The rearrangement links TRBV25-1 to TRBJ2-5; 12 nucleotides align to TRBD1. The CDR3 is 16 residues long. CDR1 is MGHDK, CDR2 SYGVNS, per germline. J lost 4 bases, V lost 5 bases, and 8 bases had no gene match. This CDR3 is CASSQMGQGAGETQYF. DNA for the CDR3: TGTGCCAGCAGTCAGATGGGACAGGGGGCGGGAGAGACCCAGTACTTC.

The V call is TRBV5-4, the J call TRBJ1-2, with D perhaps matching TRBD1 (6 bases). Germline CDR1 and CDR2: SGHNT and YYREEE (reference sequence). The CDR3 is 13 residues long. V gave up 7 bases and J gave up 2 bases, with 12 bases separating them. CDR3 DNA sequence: TGTGCCAGCTCCGGGACACAGAACTATGGCTACACCTTC. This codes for CASSGTQNYGYTF.

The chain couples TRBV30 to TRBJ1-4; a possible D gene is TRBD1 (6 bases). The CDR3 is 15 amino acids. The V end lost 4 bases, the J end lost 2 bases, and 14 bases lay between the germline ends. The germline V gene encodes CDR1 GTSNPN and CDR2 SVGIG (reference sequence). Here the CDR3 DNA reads TGTGCCTGGATGAAGGGGGTTCGGACTAATGAAAAACTGTTTTTT. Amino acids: CAWMKGVRTNEKLFF.

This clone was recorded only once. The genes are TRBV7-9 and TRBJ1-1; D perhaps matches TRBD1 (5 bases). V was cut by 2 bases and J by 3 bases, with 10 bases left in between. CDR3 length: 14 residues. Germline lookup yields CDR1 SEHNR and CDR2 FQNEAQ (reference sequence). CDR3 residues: CASSLRQGDTEAFF. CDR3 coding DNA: TGTGCCAGCAGCTTAAGGCAGGGTGACACTGAAGCTTTCTTT. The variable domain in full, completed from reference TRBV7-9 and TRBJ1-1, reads DTGVSQNPRHKITKRGQNVTFRCDPISEHNRLYWYRQTLGQGPEFLTYFQNEAQLEKSRLLSDRFSAERPKGSFSTLEIQRTEQGDSAMYLCASSLRQGDTEAFFGQGTRLTVV.